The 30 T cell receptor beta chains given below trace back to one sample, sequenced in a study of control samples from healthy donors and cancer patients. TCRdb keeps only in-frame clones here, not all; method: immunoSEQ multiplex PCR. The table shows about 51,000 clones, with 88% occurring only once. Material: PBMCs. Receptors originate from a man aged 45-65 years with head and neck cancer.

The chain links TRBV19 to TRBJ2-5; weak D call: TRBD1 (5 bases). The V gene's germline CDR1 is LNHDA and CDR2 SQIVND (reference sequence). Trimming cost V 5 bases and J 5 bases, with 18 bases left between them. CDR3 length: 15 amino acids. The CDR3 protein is CASSPPGNPGETQYF. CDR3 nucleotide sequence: TGTGCCAGTAGTCCCCCAGGGAATCCCGGGGAGACCCAGTACTTC.

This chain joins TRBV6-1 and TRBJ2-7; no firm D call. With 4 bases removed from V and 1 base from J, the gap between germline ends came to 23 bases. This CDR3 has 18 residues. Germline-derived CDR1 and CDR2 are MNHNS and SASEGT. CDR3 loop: CASSALEAAKTYSYEQYF. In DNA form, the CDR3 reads TGTGCCAGCAGTGCTTTAGAGGCAGCTAAAACCTATTCCTACGAGCAGTACTTC.

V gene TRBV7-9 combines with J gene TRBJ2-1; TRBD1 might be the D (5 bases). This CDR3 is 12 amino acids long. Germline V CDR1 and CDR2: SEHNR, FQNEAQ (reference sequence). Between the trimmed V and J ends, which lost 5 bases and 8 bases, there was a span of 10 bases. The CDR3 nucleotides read TGTGCCAGCAGCCTTAGGGGATATGAGCAGTTCTTC. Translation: CASSLRGYEQFF.

The CDR3 protein is CASSPGLNTDTQYF. In nucleotides, the CDR3 is TGTGCCAGCAGTCCGGGACTGAACACAGATACGCAGTATTTT. The genes are TRBV5-5 and TRBJ2-3; weak D call: TRBD2 (6 bases). V was trimmed by 5 bases and J by 2 bases, leaving 12 bases between them. The CDR3 runs to 14 residues. CDR1 is SGHKS and CDR2 is YYEKEE in the germline V gene (reference sequence).

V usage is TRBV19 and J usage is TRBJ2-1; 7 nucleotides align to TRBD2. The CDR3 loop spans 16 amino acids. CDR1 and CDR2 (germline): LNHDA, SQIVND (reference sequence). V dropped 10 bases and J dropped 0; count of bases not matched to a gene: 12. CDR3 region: CATSRRIAGSYNEQFF. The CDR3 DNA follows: TGTGCCACCTCGCGGAGGATAGCGGGCTCCTACAATGAGCAGTTCTTC.

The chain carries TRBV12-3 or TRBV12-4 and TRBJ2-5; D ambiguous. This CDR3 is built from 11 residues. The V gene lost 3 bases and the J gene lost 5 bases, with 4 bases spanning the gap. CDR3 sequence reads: CASSFRETQYF. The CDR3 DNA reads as TGTGCCAGCAGTTTCCGGGAGACCCAGTACTTC.

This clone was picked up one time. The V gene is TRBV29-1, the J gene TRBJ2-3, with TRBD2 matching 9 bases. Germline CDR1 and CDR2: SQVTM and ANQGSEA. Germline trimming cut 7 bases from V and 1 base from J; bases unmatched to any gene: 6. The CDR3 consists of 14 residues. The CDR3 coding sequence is TGCAGCGCGGGTAGCGGGAGCCGCACAGATACGCAGTATTTT. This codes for CSAGSGSRTDTQYF.

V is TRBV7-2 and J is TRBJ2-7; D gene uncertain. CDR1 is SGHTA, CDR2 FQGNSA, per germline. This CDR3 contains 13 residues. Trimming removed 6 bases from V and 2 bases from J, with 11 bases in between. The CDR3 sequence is CASREAATYEQYF. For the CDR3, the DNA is TGTGCCAGCAGAGAGGCGGCAACCTACGAGCAGTACTTC. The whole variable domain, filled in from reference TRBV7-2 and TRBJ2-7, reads GAGVSQSPSNKVTEKGKDVELRCDPISGHTALYWYRQSLGQGLEFLIYFQGNSAPDKSGLPSDRFSAERTGGSVSTLTIQRTQQEDSAVYLCASREAATYEQYFGPGTRLTVT.

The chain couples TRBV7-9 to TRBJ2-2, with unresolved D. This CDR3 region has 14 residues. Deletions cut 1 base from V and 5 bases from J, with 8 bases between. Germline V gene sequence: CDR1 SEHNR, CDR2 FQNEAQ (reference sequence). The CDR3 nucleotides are TGTGCCAGCAGCTTAGTACAGTCTACCGGGGAGCTGTTTTTT. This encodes CASSLVQSTGELFF. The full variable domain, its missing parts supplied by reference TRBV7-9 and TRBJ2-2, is DTGVSQNPRHKITKRGQNVTFRCDPISEHNRLYWYRQTLGQGPEFLTYFQNEAQLEKSRLLSDRFSAERPKGSFSTLEIQRTEQGDSAMYLCASSLVQSTGELFFGEGSRLTVL.

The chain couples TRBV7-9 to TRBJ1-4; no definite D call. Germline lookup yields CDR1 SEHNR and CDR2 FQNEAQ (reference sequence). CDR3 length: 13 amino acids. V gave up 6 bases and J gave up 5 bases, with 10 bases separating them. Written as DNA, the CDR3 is TGTGCCAGCAGTCAGGAATGGAATGAAAAACTGTTTTTT. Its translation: CASSQEWNEKLFF.

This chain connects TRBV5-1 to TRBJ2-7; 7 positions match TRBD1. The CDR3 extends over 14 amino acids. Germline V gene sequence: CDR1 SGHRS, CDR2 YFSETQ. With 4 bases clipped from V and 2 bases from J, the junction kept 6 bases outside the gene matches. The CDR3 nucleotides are TGCGCCAGCAGCCCCTCCGGGACAGCCTACGAGCAGTACTTC. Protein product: CASSPSGTAYEQYF.

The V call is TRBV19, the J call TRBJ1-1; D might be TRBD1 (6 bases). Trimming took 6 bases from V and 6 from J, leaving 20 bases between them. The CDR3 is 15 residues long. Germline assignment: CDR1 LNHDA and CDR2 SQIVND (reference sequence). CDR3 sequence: CASSRDTRGGAEAFF. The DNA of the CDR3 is TGTGCCAGTAGCCGGGACACCCGGGGGGGGGCTGAAGCTTTCTTT.

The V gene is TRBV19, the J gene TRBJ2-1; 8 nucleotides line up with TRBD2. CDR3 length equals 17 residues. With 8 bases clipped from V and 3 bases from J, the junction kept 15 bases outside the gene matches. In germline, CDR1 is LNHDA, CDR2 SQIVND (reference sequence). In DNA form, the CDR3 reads TGTGCCAGTCGCCCGGGAGCGGGGGCATCACTCTACAATGAGCAGTTCTTC. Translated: CASRPGAGASLYNEQFF.

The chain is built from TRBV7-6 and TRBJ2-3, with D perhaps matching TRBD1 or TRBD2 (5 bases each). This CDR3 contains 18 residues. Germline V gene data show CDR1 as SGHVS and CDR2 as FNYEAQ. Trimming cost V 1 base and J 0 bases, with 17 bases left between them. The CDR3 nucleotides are TGTGCCAGCAGCTTAGGGGTTCGTGGGACCTTGAGCACAGATACGCAGTATTTT. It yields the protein CASSLGVRGTLSTDTQYF.

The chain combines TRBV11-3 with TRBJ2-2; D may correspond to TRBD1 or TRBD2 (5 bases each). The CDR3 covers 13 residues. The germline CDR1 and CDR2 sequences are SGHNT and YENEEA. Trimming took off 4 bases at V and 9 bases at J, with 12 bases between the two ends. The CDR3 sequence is CASSSGRGRELFF. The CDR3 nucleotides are TGTGCCAGCAGCTCAGGACGGGGCCGGGAGCTGTTTTTT.

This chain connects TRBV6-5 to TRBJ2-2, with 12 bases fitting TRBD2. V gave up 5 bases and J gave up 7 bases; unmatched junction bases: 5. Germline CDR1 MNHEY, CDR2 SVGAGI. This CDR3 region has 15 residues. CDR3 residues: CASSPLAGGIGELFF. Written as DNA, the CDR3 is TGTGCCAGCAGTCCGCTAGCGGGGGGGATCGGGGAGCTGTTTTTT.

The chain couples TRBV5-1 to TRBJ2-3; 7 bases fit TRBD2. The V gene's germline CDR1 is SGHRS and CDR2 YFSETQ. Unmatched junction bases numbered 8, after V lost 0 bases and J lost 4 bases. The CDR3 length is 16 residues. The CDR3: CASSLEGRGGADTQYF. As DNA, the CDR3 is TGCGCCAGCAGCTTGGAAGGTCGCGGGGGAGCAGATACGCAGTATTTT.

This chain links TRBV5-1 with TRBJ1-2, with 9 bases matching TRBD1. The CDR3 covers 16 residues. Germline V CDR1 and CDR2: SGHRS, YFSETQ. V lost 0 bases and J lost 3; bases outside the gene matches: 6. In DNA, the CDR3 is TGCGCCAGCAGCTTGGCACCGGGACAGGGTGACTATGGCTACACCTTC. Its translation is CASSLAPGQGDYGYTF. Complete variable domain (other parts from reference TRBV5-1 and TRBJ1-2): KAGVTQTPRYLIKTRGQQVTLSCSPISGHRSVSWYQQTPGQGLQFLFEYFSETQRNKGNFPGRFSGRQFSNSRSEMNVSTLELGDSALYLCASSLAPGQGDYGYTFGSGTRLTVV.

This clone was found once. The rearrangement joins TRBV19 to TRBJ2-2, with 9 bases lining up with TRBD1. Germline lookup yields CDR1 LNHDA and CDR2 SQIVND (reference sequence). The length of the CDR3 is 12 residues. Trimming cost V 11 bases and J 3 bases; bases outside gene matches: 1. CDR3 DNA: TGTGCCGGACAGGGGTACACCGGGGAGCTGTTTTTT. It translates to CAGQGYTGELFF. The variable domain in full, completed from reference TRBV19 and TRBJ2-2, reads DGGITQSPKYLFRKEGQNVTLSCEQNLNHDAMYWYRQDPGQGLRLIYYSQIVNDFQKGDIAEGYSVSREKKESFPLTVTSAQKNPTAFYLCAGQGYTGELFFGEGSRLTVL.

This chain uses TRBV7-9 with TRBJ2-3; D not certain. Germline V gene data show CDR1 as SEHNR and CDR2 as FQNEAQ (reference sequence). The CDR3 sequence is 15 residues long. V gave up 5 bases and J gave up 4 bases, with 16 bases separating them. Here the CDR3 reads CASSLDLVLADTQYF. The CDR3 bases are TGTGCCAGCAGCCTTGACTTGGTTTTGGCAGATACGCAGTATTTT.

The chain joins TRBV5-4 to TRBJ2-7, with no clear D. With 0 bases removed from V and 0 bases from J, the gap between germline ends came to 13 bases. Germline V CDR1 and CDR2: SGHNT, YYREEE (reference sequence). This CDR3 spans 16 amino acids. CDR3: CASSLEGLQSSYEQYF. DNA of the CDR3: TGTGCCAGCAGCTTGGAGGGTCTGCAAAGCTCCTACGAGCAGTACTTC.

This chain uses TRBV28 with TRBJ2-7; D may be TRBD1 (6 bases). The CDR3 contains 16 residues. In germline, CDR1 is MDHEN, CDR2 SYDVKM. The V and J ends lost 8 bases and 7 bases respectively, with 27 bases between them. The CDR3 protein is CASHLFLGAPWEEQYF. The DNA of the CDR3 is TGTGCCAGCCATCTATTCCTGGGGGCCCCGTGGGAGGAGCAGTACTTC.

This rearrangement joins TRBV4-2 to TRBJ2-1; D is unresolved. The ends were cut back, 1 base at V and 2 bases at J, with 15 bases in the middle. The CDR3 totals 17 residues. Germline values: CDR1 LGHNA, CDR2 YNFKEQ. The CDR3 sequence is CASSQVRTRRAYNEQFF. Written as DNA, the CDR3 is TGTGCCAGCAGCCAAGTACGCACACGAAGAGCCTACAATGAGCAGTTCTTC.

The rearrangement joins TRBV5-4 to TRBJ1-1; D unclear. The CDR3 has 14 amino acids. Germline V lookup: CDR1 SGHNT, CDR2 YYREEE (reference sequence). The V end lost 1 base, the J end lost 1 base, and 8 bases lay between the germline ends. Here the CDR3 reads CASSLQQKNTEAFF. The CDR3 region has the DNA TGTGCCAGCAGCTTGCAACAGAAGAACACTGAAGCTTTCTTT.

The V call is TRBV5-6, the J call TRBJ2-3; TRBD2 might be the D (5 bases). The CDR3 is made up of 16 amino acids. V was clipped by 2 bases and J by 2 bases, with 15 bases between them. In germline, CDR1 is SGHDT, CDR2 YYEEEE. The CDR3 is CASSFPLSGLTDTQYF. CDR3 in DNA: TGTGCCAGCAGCTTTCCCCTAAGCGGACTCACAGATACGCAGTATTTT.

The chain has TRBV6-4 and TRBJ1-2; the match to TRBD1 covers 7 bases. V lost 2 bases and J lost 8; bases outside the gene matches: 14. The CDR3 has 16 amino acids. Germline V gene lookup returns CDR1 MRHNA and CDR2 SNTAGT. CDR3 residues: CASSDNTIRGRGGYTF. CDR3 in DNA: TGTGCCAGCAGTGACAACACTATTAGGGGGCGAGGAGGCTACACCTTC.

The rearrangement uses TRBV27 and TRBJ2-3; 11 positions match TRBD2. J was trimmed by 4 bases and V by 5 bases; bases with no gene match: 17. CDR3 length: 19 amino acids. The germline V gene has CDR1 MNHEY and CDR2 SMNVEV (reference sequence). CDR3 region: CASSPSSGGAPLSADTQYF. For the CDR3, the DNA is TGTGCCAGCAGTCCGAGTAGCGGGGGGGCCCCCTTGTCCGCAGATACGCAGTATTTT.

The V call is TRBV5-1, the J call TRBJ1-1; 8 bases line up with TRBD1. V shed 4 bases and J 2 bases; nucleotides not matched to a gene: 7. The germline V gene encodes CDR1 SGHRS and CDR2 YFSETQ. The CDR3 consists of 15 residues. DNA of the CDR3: TGCGCCAGCAGCCCGAGGACAGGGCTTAACACTGAAGCTTTCTTT. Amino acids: CASSPRTGLNTEAFF.

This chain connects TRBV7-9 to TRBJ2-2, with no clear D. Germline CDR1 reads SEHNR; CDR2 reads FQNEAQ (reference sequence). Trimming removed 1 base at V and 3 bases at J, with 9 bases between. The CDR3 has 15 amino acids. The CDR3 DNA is TGTGCCAGCAGCTTAGGATCGGCGGACACCGGGGAGCTGTTTTTT. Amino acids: CASSLGSADTGELFF.

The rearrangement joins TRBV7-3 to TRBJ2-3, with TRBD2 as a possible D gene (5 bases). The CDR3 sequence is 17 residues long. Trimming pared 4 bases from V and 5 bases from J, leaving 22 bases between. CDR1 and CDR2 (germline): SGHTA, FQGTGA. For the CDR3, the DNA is TGTGCCAGCAGCTCCAAGGGCCTCAGTAAGGCGGGAGATACGCAGTATTTT. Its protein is CASSSKGLSKAGDTQYF.